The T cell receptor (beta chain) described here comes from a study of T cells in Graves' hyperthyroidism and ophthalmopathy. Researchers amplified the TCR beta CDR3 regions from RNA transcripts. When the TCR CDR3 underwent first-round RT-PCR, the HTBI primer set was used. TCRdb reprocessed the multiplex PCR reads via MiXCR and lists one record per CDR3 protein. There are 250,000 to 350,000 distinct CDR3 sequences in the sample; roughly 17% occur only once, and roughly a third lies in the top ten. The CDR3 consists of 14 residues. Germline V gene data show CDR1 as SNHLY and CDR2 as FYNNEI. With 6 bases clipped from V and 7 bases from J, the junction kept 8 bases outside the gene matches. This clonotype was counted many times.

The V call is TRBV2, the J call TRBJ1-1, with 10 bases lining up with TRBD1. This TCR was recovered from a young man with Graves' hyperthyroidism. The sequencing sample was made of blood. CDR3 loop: CASRRDRGAGEAFF. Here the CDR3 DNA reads TGTGCCAGCAGACGGGACAGGGGAGCGGGTGAAGCTTTCTTT. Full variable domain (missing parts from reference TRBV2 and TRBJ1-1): EPEVTQTPSHQVTQMGQEVILRCVPISNHLYFYWYRQILGQKVEFLVSFYNNEISEKSEIFDDQFSVERPDGSNFTLKIRSTKLEDSAMYFCASRRDRGAGEAFFGQGTRLTVV.